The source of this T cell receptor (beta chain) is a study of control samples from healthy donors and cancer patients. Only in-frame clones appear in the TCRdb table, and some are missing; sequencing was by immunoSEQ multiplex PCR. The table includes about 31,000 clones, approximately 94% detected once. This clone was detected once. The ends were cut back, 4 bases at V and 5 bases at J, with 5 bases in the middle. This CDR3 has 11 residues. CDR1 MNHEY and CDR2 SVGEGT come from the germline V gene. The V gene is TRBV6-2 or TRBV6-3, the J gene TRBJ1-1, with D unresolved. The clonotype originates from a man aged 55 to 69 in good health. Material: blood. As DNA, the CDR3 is TGTGCCAGCAGTTGGTCTACTGAAGCTTTCTTT. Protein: CASSWSTEAFF.